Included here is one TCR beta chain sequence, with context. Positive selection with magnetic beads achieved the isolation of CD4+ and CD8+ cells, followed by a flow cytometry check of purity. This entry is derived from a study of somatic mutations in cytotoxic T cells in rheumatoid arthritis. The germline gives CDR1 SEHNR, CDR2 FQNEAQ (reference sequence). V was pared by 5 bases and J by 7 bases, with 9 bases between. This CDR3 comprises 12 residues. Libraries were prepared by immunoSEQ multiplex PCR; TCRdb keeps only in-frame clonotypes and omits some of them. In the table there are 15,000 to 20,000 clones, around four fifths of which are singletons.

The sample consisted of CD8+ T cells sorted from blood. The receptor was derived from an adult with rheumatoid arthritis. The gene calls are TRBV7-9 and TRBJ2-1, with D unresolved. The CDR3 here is CASSPVQNEQFF. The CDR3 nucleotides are TGTGCCAGCAGCCCTGTCCAAAATGAGCAGTTCTTC.